This section outlines one TCR beta chain sequence together with its context. Its antigen is currently unknown. Trimming took 4 bases from V and 8 from J; bases not matched to a gene: 3. The CDR3 spans 13 residues. In germline, CDR1 is SEHNR, CDR2 FQNEAQ (reference sequence). This sample is drawn from a study of human T cells and chemical hapten exposure. General study results and limits: DPC sensitization did not alter TCRs above 1 in 1000 frequency.

As the library was built, unique molecular identifiers were attached to individual cDNA molecules. In the authors' methods: TCRs per sample had a median of around 98,000 and ranged from about 20,000 to 750,000. TCRdb reanalysed the 5' RACE reads using MiXCR and keeps one entry per CDR3 protein. The V and J calls were determined by TCRdb, not by the authors. Seen here are some 150,000 distinct CDR3 sequences, approximately 4% observed once, and the top ten hold 1.3% to 1.5%. The study extracted total RNA from unfractionated whole blood. This sequence joins TRBV7-9 and TRBJ2-3, with 10 bases matching TRBD2. The TCR originated in a female donor in good health. The DNA of the CDR3 is TGTGCCAGCAGCTCTAGCGGGGGCGTTACGCAGTATTTT. Protein product: CASSSSGGVTQYF.